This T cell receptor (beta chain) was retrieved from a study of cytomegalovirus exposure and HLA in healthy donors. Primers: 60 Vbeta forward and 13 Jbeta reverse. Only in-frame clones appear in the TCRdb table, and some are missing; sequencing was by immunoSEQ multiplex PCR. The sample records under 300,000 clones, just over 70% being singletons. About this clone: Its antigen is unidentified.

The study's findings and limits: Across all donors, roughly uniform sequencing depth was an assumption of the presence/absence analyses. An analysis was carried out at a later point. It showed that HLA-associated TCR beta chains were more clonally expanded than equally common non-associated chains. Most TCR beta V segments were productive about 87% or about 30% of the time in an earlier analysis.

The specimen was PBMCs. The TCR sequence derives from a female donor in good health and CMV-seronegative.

This CDR3 is CASRPFGTGSAYEQYF. The CDR3 bases are TGCGCCAGCAGGCCCTTCGGGACAGGGTCCGCCTACGAGCAGTACTTC. The rearrangement joins TRBV5-1 to TRBJ2-7; 9 bases match TRBD1. V dropped 5 bases and J dropped 2; count of bases not matched to a gene: 11. The CDR3 extends over 16 amino acids. Germline V CDR1 and CDR2: SGHRS, YFSETQ. The whole variable domain, remainder taken from reference TRBV5-1 and TRBJ2-7, is KAGVTQTPRYLIKTRGQQVTLSCSPISGHRSVSWYQQTPGQGLQFLFEYFSETQRNKGNFPGRFSGRQFSNSRSEMNVSTLELGDSALYLCASRPFGTGSAYEQYFGPGTRLTVT.